The 21 T cell receptor beta chains in this list originate from one sample, sequenced in a study of CD8+ T cells in alopecia areata. The authors extracted RNA and reverse transcribed it into cDNA as the sequencing template. Assay used: immunoSEQ multiplex PCR; TCRdb lists only in-frame clones, some missing. In the table there are more than 200,000 clones, 67% of which are singletons. This specimen was CD4+ T cells sorted from blood, taken at week 0. Source of these receptors: a human donor with alopecia areata.

The V call is TRBV6-1, the J call TRBJ2-7, with 8 bases lining up with TRBD2. Germline V lookup: CDR1 MNHNS, CDR2 SASEGT. V was clipped by 1 base and J by 3 bases; unmatched bases: 8. The CDR3 is 16 residues long. This CDR3 is CASSEGGASGYYEQYF. The CDR3, as DNA: TGTGCCAGCAGTGAAGGAGGTGCTAGCGGGTACTACGAGCAGTACTTC.

The chain couples TRBV4-1 to TRBJ1-5, with unresolved D. V was trimmed by 0 bases and J by 7 bases, leaving 13 bases between them. The CDR3 runs to 15 residues. Germline loops: CDR1 MGHRA, CDR2 YSYEKL. The CDR3 loop is CASSQDKGIGQPQHF. Written as DNA, the CDR3 is TGCGCCAGCAGCCAAGATAAGGGAATAGGACAGCCCCAGCATTTT.

The chain is built from TRBV4-3 and TRBJ2-5; D call uncertain. Germline CDR1 LGHNA, CDR2 YSLEER. The V and J ends lost 1 base and 1 base respectively, with 10 bases between them. This CDR3 comprises 15 residues. DNA for the CDR3: TGCGCCAGCAGCCAAGCGGGCAGAGGCCAAGAGACCCAGTACTTC. It is translated as CASSQAGRGQETQYF.

This chain connects TRBV18 to TRBJ2-3; no clear D gene. Germline CDR1 reads KGHSH; CDR2 reads LQKENI. The CDR3 loop spans 14 amino acids. Trimming shortened V by 2 bases and J by 4 bases, and 10 bases separated the two germline ends. The CDR3 is CASSPAGLADTQYF. As DNA, the CDR3 is TGTGCCAGCTCACCAGCAGGCTTGGCAGATACGCAGTATTTT.

The gene calls are TRBV27 and TRBJ2-3; D perhaps matches TRBD1 (5 bases). The CDR3 runs to 13 residues. Germline CDR1 is MNHEY and CDR2 is SMNVEV (reference sequence). Trimming took 8 bases from V and 4 from J, leaving 13 bases between them. The CDR3 spells CASSRQFPDTQYF. The CDR3 DNA is TGTGCCAGCTCCCGACAGTTTCCAGATACGCAGTATTTT.

The table lists this clone with a count of one. This rearrangement joins TRBV5-6 to TRBJ2-7; no clear D. The V gene's germline CDR1 is SGHDT and CDR2 YYEEEE. This CDR3 is built from 15 residues. V shed 1 base and J shed 0 bases, with 11 bases lying between them. The CDR3 DNA follows: TGTGCCAGCAGCTTGCGGGCGGTAAGCTCCTACGAGCAGTACTTC. As protein: CASSLRAVSSYEQYF.

The DNA for the CDR3 is TGCAGCGTTGAAGGGGGCCCAGGGGAGACCCAGTACTTC. Its translation: CSVEGGPGETQYF. The chain carries TRBV29-1 and TRBJ2-5; D might be TRBD1 (5 bases). The CDR3 runs to 13 residues. Germline assignment: CDR1 SQVTM and CDR2 ANQGSEA. The germline V and J ends were trimmed by 1 base and 5 bases, with 11 bases remaining between them. The complete variable domain, with remaining parts taken from reference TRBV29-1 and TRBJ2-5, reads SAVISQKPSRDICQRGTSLTIQCQVDSQVTMMFWYRQQPGQSLTLIATANQGSEATYESGFVIDKFPISRPNLTFSTLTVSNMSPEDSSIYLCSVEGGPGETQYFGPGTRLLVL.

This clone was seen once. The rearrangement uses TRBV7-3 and TRBJ2-3, with D tentatively TRBD1 (6 bases). From germline, CDR1 is SGHTA and CDR2 FQGTGA. The CDR3 has 16 residues. V lost 6 bases, J lost 1 base, and 17 bases lay in between. The CDR3 nucleotides are TGTGCCAGCAGTACGGGACACTCCGCGGGCACAGATACGCAGTATTTT. As protein: CASSTGHSAGTDTQYF. Full variable domain (missing parts from reference TRBV7-3 and TRBJ2-3): GAGVSQTPSNKVTEKGKYVELRCDPISGHTALYWYRQSLGQGPEFLIYFQGTGAADDSGLPNDRFFAVRPEGSVSTLKIQRTERGDSAVYLCASSTGHSAGTDTQYFGPGTRLTVL.

The chain uses TRBV7-2 and TRBJ2-5; 7 nucleotides agree with TRBD2. Trimming took 5 bases from V and 1 from J; bases not matched to a gene: 10. CDR3 length: 16 residues. Germline values: CDR1 SGHTA, CDR2 FQGNSA. As DNA, the CDR3 is TGTGCCAGCAGCCAATCTCTAGCGGCGTCCCAAGAGACCCAGTACTTC. Translating it yields CASSQSLAASQETQYF.

This clone was detected only a few times. The chain links TRBV9 to TRBJ1-1; TRBD1 might be the D (5 bases). The CDR3 totals 13 residues. The V end was cut by 0 bases, the J end by 4 bases, with 7 bases between. Per germline, CDR1 SGDLS and CDR2 YYNGEE. For the CDR3, the DNA is TGTGCCAGCAGCGTAGTGGGGCGCACTGAAGCTTTCTTT. Its protein is CASSVVGRTEAFF. Based on the CDR3 plus reference TRBV9 and TRBJ1-1, the full variable domain is DSGVTQTPKHLITATGQRVTLRCSPRSGDLSVYWYQQSLDQGLQFLIQYYNGEERAKGNILERFSAQQFPDLHSELNLSSLELGDSALYFCASSVVGRTEAFFGQGTRLTVV.

This clone appeared a few times. This chain connects TRBV27 to TRBJ2-7, with 9 bases identical to TRBD1. The V gene end was trimmed by 2 bases and the J gene end by 6 bases; junction bases not matched to a gene: 5. CDR3 size: 14 residues. Germline V CDR1 and CDR2: MNHEY, SMNVEV (reference sequence). The CDR3 DNA sequence: TGTGCCAGCAGTTTAAGGGACAGGGTATCCGAGCAGTACTTC. This codes for CASSLRDRVSEQYF.

This clone was seen more than once but under ten times. V and J are TRBV5-1 and TRBJ2-3, with D tentatively TRBD1 or TRBD2 (5 bases each). CDR1 SGHRS and CDR2 YFSETQ come from the germline V gene. V was shortened by 4 bases and J by 6 bases, with 12 bases between the two germline ends. The length of the CDR3 is 13 residues. As DNA, the CDR3 is TGCGCCAGCAGCCGGGACCAATACGATACGCAGTATTTT. It is translated as CASSRDQYDTQYF.

This clone was seen a few times. The chain employs TRBV2 and TRBJ2-5, with TRBD1 matching 9 bases. Germline V lookup: CDR1 SNHLY, CDR2 FYNNEI. CDR3 size: 14 residues. J lost 5 bases, V lost 6 bases, and 7 bases had no gene match. The CDR3 DNA is TGTGCCAGCAGCACCGGGACAGGGTGGGAGACCCAGTACTTC. Its protein product is CASSTGTGWETQYF.

The CDR3 region is CASIRGANTGELFF. CDR3 nucleotide sequence: TGTGCCTCTATCCGGGGGGCGAACACCGGGGAGCTGTTTTTT. The V and J genes are TRBV7-2 and TRBJ2-2, with TRBD2 identical over 7 bases. The length of the CDR3 is 14 residues. CDR1 and CDR2 (germline): SGHTA, FQGNSA. After removal of 11 bases from V and 0 bases from J, the junction contained 6 bases not matched to a gene. Full variable domain (outside the CDR3, taken from reference TRBV7-2 and TRBJ2-2): GAGVSQSPSNKVTEKGKDVELRCDPISGHTALYWYRQSLGQGLEFLIYFQGNSAPDKSGLPSDRFSAERTGGSVSTLTIQRTQQEDSAVYLCASIRGANTGELFFGEGSRLTVL.

The table lists this clone with a count of one. The chain carries TRBV27 and TRBJ1-6, with a tentative D call TRBD1 (6 bases). This CDR3 region has 14 residues. Germline V gene sequence: CDR1 MNHEY, CDR2 SMNVEV (reference sequence). Trimming cost V 1 base and J 11 bases, with 12 bases left between them. The CDR3 sequence: CASSLWGGAAPLHF. CDR3 nucleotides: TGTGCCAGCAGTTTATGGGGGGGGGCGGCACCCCTCCACTTT.

The chain couples TRBV2 to TRBJ2-7, with TRBD1 matching 7 bases. This CDR3 is 12 amino acids long. With 6 bases clipped from V and 3 bases from J, the junction kept 2 bases outside the gene matches. The germline V gene has CDR1 SNHLY and CDR2 FYNNEI. CDR3 region: CASRGQFYEQYF. The CDR3, as DNA: TGTGCCAGCAGGGGACAGTTCTACGAGCAGTACTTC.

The chain carries TRBV7-9 and TRBJ1-6, with D unclear. V was trimmed by 5 bases and J by 8 bases, leaving 13 bases between them. CDR1 is SEHNR and CDR2 is FQNEAQ in the germline V gene (reference sequence). This CDR3 has 14 amino acids. The CDR3: CASSVSGEDSPLHF. The CDR3 DNA sequence: TGTGCCAGCAGCGTCTCTGGGGAAGATTCACCCCTCCACTTT. Combining the CDR3 with reference TRBV7-9 and TRBJ1-6 gives the whole variable domain DTGVSQNPRHKITKRGQNVTFRCDPISEHNRLYWYRQTLGQGPEFLTYFQNEAQLEKSRLLSDRFSAERPKGSFSTLEIQRTEQGDSAMYLCASSVSGEDSPLHFGNGTRLTVT.

The rearrangement joins TRBV7-2 to TRBJ2-3; D unclear. With 0 bases removed from V and 0 bases from J, the gap between germline ends came to 4 bases. This CDR3 spans 14 amino acids. Per the germline V gene, CDR1 is SGHTA and CDR2 is FQGNSA. DNA for the CDR3: TGTGCCAGCAGCTTAGCGGCTAGCACAGATACGCAGTATTTT. Translating it yields CASSLAASTDTQYF.

J is TRBJ2-7 and V is TRBV5-1; D ambiguous. The CDR3 has 13 residues. V lost 6 bases and J 0 bases, leaving 10 bases between the germline ends. CDR1 SGHRS and CDR2 YFSETQ come from the germline V gene. Here the CDR3 DNA reads TGCGCCAGCACGGACGGCAGCTCCTACGAGCAGTACTTC. Encoded protein: CASTDGSSYEQYF.

V gene TRBV5-4 combines with J gene TRBJ1-2, with 11 bases identical to TRBD1. V dropped 4 bases and J dropped 5; count of bases not matched to a gene: 7. CDR1 SGHNT and CDR2 YYREEE come from the germline V gene (reference sequence). The CDR3 has 15 amino acids. CDR3 region: CASSMDRGHGYGYTF. In DNA form, the CDR3 reads TGTGCCAGCAGCATGGACAGGGGGCATGGGTATGGCTACACCTTC.

This clone was counted only a few times. The chain links TRBV30 to TRBJ2-7; D call uncertain. CDR1 and CDR2 from the germline V gene are GTSNPN and SVGIG (reference sequence). V was clipped by 0 bases and J by 1 base, with 7 bases between them. CDR3 length equals 13 residues. For the CDR3, the DNA is TGTGCCTGGAGTGTACGTATTTCCTACGAGCAGTACTTC. Encoded protein: CAWSVRISYEQYF. The whole variable domain, remainder taken from reference TRBV30 and TRBJ2-7, is SQTIHQWPATLVQPVGSPLSLECTVEGTSNPNLYWYRQAAGRGLQLLFYSVGIGQISSEVPQNLSASRPQDRQFILSSKKLLLSDSGFYLCAWSVRISYEQYFGPGTRLTVT.